The sequence of this T cell receptor beta chain was determined in a study of shared clonotypes between healthy human individuals (dated by TCRdb to 2020 to 2021). At the level of the whole study: A couple of women and three men aged 18 to 49 years were included in the cohort. Leukapheresis yielded between about 0.9 and 9.5 billion PBMCs per donor. For each donor, three plates each were used for CD4 naive and CD4 memory, two plates were used for CD8 naive, and one plate was used for CD8 memory. Libraries were prepared and TCR repertoires were sequenced by different laboratories using diverse techniques, in order to increase sequencing depth and limit assay-specific biases. Blood TCR repertoires of about five healthy adults were deeply sequenced to estimate repertoire size and the extent of clonotype sharing between individuals. What the authors observed across the whole study: Pairwise subsampling indicated that sequencing depth was expected to affect the degree of clonotype sharing among donors. Higher generation probabilities were observed for clonotypes shared by all four sorted-subset donors than for non-shared clonotypes. The genetic and exposure-history diversity represented was limited by the small number of donors. Across four donors, around 5.4% of naive CD4, around 3.5% of naive CD8, about 2.3% of memory CD4, and under 0.45% of memory CD8 clonotypes were shared. Only blood was sampled, and tissue TCR repertoires likely differ from those in blood. Rarefaction of sorted-subset datasets indicated incomplete sequencing despite the large sequencing depth. Naive subsets generally had larger estimated clonotype richness than memory subsets.

In the case of this clone: The antigen it binds to is not known. It has no much larger one-base neighbor in the sample; base qualities were not kept.

As encoded in the germline V gene, CDR1 is SGHRS while CDR2 is YFSETQ. The V and J ends are trimmed by 3 bases and 6 bases, leaving 15 bases between them. Reading from cysteine to phenylalanine, the CDR3 counts 14 amino acids. The only DNA kept is the CDR3, 42 bases in frame from the first base. CD8 naive samples consisted of CD45RO-negative cells that were positively selected for CCR7, yielding a CD45RA+CCR7+ population without TemRA cells. Donors were healthy HIV-negative adults with no recently reported acute infections or vaccinations. All donors were Caucasian adults living in Nashville, Tennessee, USA. After blood collection by leukapheresis, PBMCs were isolated using Ficoll-Histopaque density gradient centrifugation and then cryopreserved in the vapor phase of liquid nitrogen. Analytical flow cytometry was used to check the purity and quantity of each magnetically sorted T cell population. From each sorted fraction, genomic DNA was isolated and quantified by UV absorbance on a Nanodrop 2000c.

Using the deep immunoSEQ assay, TCR CDR3 regions were amplified from genomic DNA by multiplex PCR. For each cell subset, the extracted genomic DNA was distributed evenly across all wells of several immunoSEQ 96-well plates, and each plate served as one replicate. For sorted subsets, each replicate PCR was loaded with 200 ng genomic DNA, equivalent to roughly 30,000 T cell genomes. Purified libraries were quantified with a Qubit 3.0 fluorometer, sized on a Bioanalyzer 2100, and re-quantified with the KAPA Library Quantification kit. A separate single-read 150-cycle Illumina NextSeq 550 flow cell was used to sequence each immunoSEQ 96-well plate. Per the original workflow: Because the immunoSEQ output held only junctional sequences and lacked quality scores, the filtering could not match the filtering applied to full-length reads. Sequences were annotated with PyIR, a Python wrapper for IgBLAST v1.9, and V/J genes and CDR3 were assigned using IMGT germline references. Reads were filtered out if the reads had weak V/J assignments (E-value above 1e-6), no CDR3, stop codons, out-of-frame junctions, or ambiguous translated residues. V3J clonotypes were defined as sequences sharing the same inferred V gene, J gene, and CDR3 amino acid sequence. To compute the percentage overlap between repertoires, the number of shared unique clonotypes was divided by the size of the smaller repertoire. Repertoire richness was assessed with RTK rarefaction, the Chao1 estimator, and Recon v2.1 estimates of unobserved clonotypes. For all TCRbeta clonotypes obtained by the gDNA method from four donors, generation probabilities were computed with OLGA. This immuneACCESS table, as held by TCRdb, lists in-frame sequences with V and J called but not all clones. Of the missing ones, under half trace to an unresolved V gene in checked studies; the others have no known cause. From that table come the V and J calls and clone size; the DNA was used to work out D and trimming. This sample gives some 800,000 clones in total; 92% of them show up just once. The ten biggest clones cover about 25% of the sample.

The clonotype comes from a man aged 25-45 years in good health. The chain links TRBV5-1 with TRBJ1-2; confidence is insufficient to name the D gene. Sequenced sample: naive CD8+ T cells sorted from blood. The sample's cell subset or site, from its label and the paper: CD45RA+CCR7+. In nucleotides, the sequence is TGCGCCAGCAGCTCGCTGTGGGAAAGGGATGGCTACACCTTC. Translated, this is CASSSLWERDGYTF.